The clone carrying this TCR beta chain was detected a few times. Its antigen is still unknown. This entry comes from a study of response to subunit inactivated influenza vaccine. This CDR3 is built from 14 residues. V was clipped by 2 bases and J by 5 bases, with 9 bases between them. Germline values: CDR1 MNHEY, CDR2 SMNVEV (reference sequence). TCRdb re-called the RT-PCR reads through MiXCR, storing one row per CDR3 protein. The profile shows 650,000 to 800,000 distinct CDR3 sequences, approximately 15% of them singletons. General study points: Few additional T cells are recruited per seasonal influenza vaccination, authors suggested.

The gene calls are TRBV27 and TRBJ2-2; D is unresolved. The specimen was PBMCs from blood, collected less than 15 days before vaccination. The clonotype comes from a man aged 45-65 years who received an inactivated influenza vaccine. CDR3 DNA sequence: TGTGCCAGCAGTTTACAGCTTGCAACCGGGGAGCTGTTTTTT. Its protein product is CASSLQLATGELFF.